These 3 T cell receptor beta chains were sequenced from one sample in a study of post-analysis software for immune sequencing data. cDNA libraries for TCR beta contained unique molecular identifiers. Using its own MiXCR run on the PCR reads, TCRdb lists one record per CDR3 protein. The sample includes 750,000 to 950,000 distinct CDR3 sequences, more than 45% of them seen just once. Their cognate antigens are unknown. Study-wide results and limits: Roughly five TRBV segments, including TRBV5-6, TRBV5-1 and TRBV20-1, were more frequent in patients than controls.

The sequenced sample was blood. The receptor source for this set is a girl aged 5-17 years with multiple sclerosis.

Comments on this clonotype: This may come from a read error, since a much larger clone is one base off. This chain joins TRBV28 and TRBJ2-1, with 8 positions matching TRBD2. Looked up from germline, CDR1 is MDHEN and CDR2 is SYDVKM. The CDR3 is 19 amino acids. The CDR3 nucleotides are TGTGTCACCACAGTTTGGGGACGGAGCGGGAGCGGGGACCACAATGAGCAGTTCTTC. Amino acids: CVTTVWGRSGSGDHNEQFF.

This clonotype was picked up one time. CDR3 loop: CATRARANTEAFF. The CDR3 DNA is TGTGCCACCAGGGCCAGGGCCAACACTGAAGCTTTCTTT. The chain links TRBV24-1 to TRBJ1-1, with D perhaps TRBD1 (5 bases). Looked up from germline, CDR1 is KGHDR and CDR2 is SFDVKD. Trimming removed 7 bases from V and 2 bases from J, with 10 bases in between. There are 13 residues in the CDR3.

This clonotype was seen a handful of times. The chain joins TRBV5-1 to TRBJ2-1; TRBD2 aligns across 12 bases. Germline lookup yields CDR1 SGHRS and CDR2 YFSETQ. V trimming: 2 bases; J trimming: 6 bases; junction bases outside the gene matches: 6. The CDR3 is 16 residues long. The CDR3 region is CASSFTSGRPPNEQFF. CDR3 bases: TGCGCCAGCAGCTTTACTAGCGGGAGGCCCCCCAATGAGCAGTTCTTC.